This is a list of T cell receptor beta chains from one sample in a study of blood T cell repertoires in COVID-19. Method: immunoSEQ multiplex PCR; TCRdb's copy keeps in-frame clones and lacks some. The sample yields roughly 150,000 clones, more than 85% seen once. The sequenced material came from peripheral blood. The receptors were gathered from a woman older than 75 with COVID-19, enrolled during active disease. Each CDR3 is given with its conserved first and last residue. The order of the fields is V gene, D gene, J gene, clone size, CDR3 protein, CDR3 DNA. The D gene is left open where the match is weak. Clone sizes are given selectively: once, few, many, or a class where the clone is expanded.

v_gene: TRBV3-1/TRBV3-2
d_gene: NA
j_gene: TRBJ2-2
abundance: NA
CDR3aa: CASQGSGATGELFF
CDR3nt: TGTGCCAGCCAGGGCTCAGGCGCCACCGGGGAGCTGTTTTTT

v_gene: TRBV28
d_gene: TRBD1
j_gene: TRBJ1-2
abundance: once
CDR3aa: CASSSPTWTGVGYTF
CDR3nt: TGTGCCAGCAGTTCTCCAACGTGGACAGGGGTTGGCTACACCTTC

v_gene: TRBV7-9
d_gene: TRBD2
j_gene: TRBJ2-1
abundance: NA
CDR3aa: CASSQGLAADNEQFF
CDR3nt: TGTGCCAGCAGCCAGGGACTAGCGGCTGACAATGAGCAGTTCTTC

v_gene: TRBV20-1
d_gene: NA
j_gene: TRBJ2-7
abundance: few
CDR3aa: CSATSSDEQYF
CDR3nt: TGCAGTGCTACCAGCAGCGACGAGCAGTACTTC

v_gene: TRBV28
d_gene: TRBD2
j_gene: TRBJ2-7
abundance: NA
CDR3aa: CASSFSLSGISYEQYF
CDR3nt: TGTGCCAGCAGTTTCTCCCTAAGCGGGATCTCCTACGAGCAGTACTTC

v_gene: TRBV19
d_gene: NA
j_gene: TRBJ2-2
abundance: NA
CDR3aa: CASGATASNTGELFF
CDR3nt: TGTGCCAGTGGGGCGACAGCCTCGAACACCGGGGAGCTGTTTTTT

v_gene: TRBV7-3
d_gene: NA
j_gene: TRBJ2-6
abundance: NA
CDR3aa: CASSPNRVGANVLTF
CDR3nt: TGTGCCAGCAGCCCCAACAGGGTCGGGGCCAACGTCCTGACTTTC

v_gene: TRBV12-3/TRBV12-4
d_gene: TRBD1
j_gene: TRBJ1-1
abundance: NA
CDR3aa: CASSLATGPEAFF
CDR3nt: TGTGCCAGCAGTTTGGCGACAGGGCCTGAAGCTTTCTTT

v_gene: TRBV7-9
d_gene: NA
j_gene: TRBJ2-1
abundance: NA
CDR3aa: CASIGDNRVGEQFF
CDR3nt: TGTGCCAGCATTGGGGACAACAGGGTTGGGGAGCAGTTCTTC

v_gene: TRBV5-1
d_gene: NA
j_gene: TRBJ2-3
abundance: NA
CDR3aa: CASSINAESTNTQYF
CDR3nt: TGCGCCAGCAGCATAAACGCGGAGTCCACGAATACGCAGTATTTT

v_gene: TRBV28
d_gene: NA
j_gene: TRBJ2-7
abundance: NA
CDR3aa: CASSLGYSFYEQYF
CDR3nt: TGTGCCAGCAGTTTGGGCTACTCTTTCTACGAGCAGTACTTC

v_gene: TRBV3-1/TRBV3-2
d_gene: TRBD2
j_gene: TRBJ2-1
abundance: NA
CDR3aa: CASSIGMGLSYNEQFF
CDR3nt: TGTGCCAGCAGCATCGGAATGGGACTATCCTACAATGAGCAGTTCTTC

v_gene: TRBV4-2
d_gene: NA
j_gene: TRBJ2-7
abundance: NA
CDR3aa: CASSQVNPVQYVGSYEQYF
CDR3nt: TGTGCCAGCAGCCAAGTAAACCCGGTACAGTACGTAGGCTCCTACGAGCAGTACTTC

v_gene: TRBV24-1
d_gene: TRBD1
j_gene: TRBJ1-3
abundance: NA
CDR3aa: CAVGTGGASGNTIYF
CDR3nt: TGTGCCGTAGGGACAGGGGGCGCAAGTGGAAACACCATATATTTT

v_gene: TRBV5-1
d_gene: TRBD2
j_gene: TRBJ2-7
abundance: NA
CDR3aa: CASSLGGGRASYEQYF
CDR3nt: TGCGCCAGCAGCTTAGGCGGCGGGAGGGCCTCGTACGAGCAGTACTTC

v_gene: TRBV3-1/TRBV3-2
d_gene: NA
j_gene: TRBJ2-6
abundance: NA
CDR3aa: CASSQSGAGFSGANVLTF
CDR3nt: TGTGCCAGCAGCCAATCGGGTGCAGGGTTCTCTGGGGCCAACGTCCTGACTTTC

v_gene: TRBV6-5
d_gene: NA
j_gene: TRBJ1-1
abundance: few
CDR3aa: CASMRLDTEAFF
CDR3nt: TGTGCCAGCATGCGACTGGACACTGAAGCTTTCTTT

v_gene: TRBV7-3
d_gene: NA
j_gene: TRBJ2-3
abundance: NA
CDR3aa: CASSVTNADTQYF
CDR3nt: TGTGCCAGCAGCGTGACTAATGCGGATACGCAGTATTTT

v_gene: TRBV2
d_gene: NA
j_gene: TRBJ2-5
abundance: NA
CDR3aa: CASRFGAGFQETQYF
CDR3nt: TGTGCCAGTCGGTTTGGAGCGGGCTTTCAAGAGACCCAGTACTTC

v_gene: TRBV7-9
d_gene: NA
j_gene: TRBJ2-5
abundance: few
CDR3aa: CASSLPRRLGETQYF
CDR3nt: TGTGCCAGCAGCCTTCCACGCCGGCTAGGAGAGACCCAGTACTTC

v_gene: TRBV6-5
d_gene: NA
j_gene: TRBJ1-1
abundance: few
CDR3aa: CASTTGGLLGTEAFF
CDR3nt: TGTGCCAGCACGACCGGCGGACTGTTGGGCACTGAAGCTTTCTTT

v_gene: TRBV28
d_gene: NA
j_gene: TRBJ1-5
abundance: NA
CDR3aa: CASRWTVGLISNQPQHF
CDR3nt: TGTGCCAGCAGATGGACAGTGGGGCTAATTAGCAATCAGCCCCAGCATTTT

v_gene: TRBV5-3
d_gene: NA
j_gene: TRBJ2-2
abundance: NA
CDR3aa: CARSLSGPNDWGPNRVFDTGELFF
CDR3nt: TGTGCCAGAAGCTTGTCCGGTCCTAACGACTGGGGACCCAACAGGGTTTTTGACACCGGGGAGCTGTTTTTT

v_gene: TRBV2
d_gene: NA
j_gene: TRBJ2-1
abundance: NA
CDR3aa: CASTLAVEQFF
CDR3nt: TGTGCCAGCACTCTTGCGGTAGAGCAGTTCTTC

v_gene: TRBV7-8
d_gene: TRBD1
j_gene: TRBJ1-5
abundance: NA
CDR3aa: CASSLVGGTADQPQHF
CDR3nt: TGTGCCAGCAGCTTAGTTGGAGGGACAGCAGATCAGCCCCAGCATTTT

v_gene: TRBV4-2
d_gene: NA
j_gene: TRBJ1-2
abundance: NA
CDR3aa: CASSHLGGGPGSVGYTF
CDR3nt: TGTGCCAGCAGCCACCTTGGCGGGGGGCCAGGGTCGGTTGGCTACACCTTC

v_gene: TRBV18
d_gene: NA
j_gene: TRBJ1-1
abundance: NA
CDR3aa: CASSARGGLGTEAFF
CDR3nt: TGTGCCAGCTCGGCGAGGGGGGGCTTGGGCACTGAAGCTTTCTTT

v_gene: TRBV19
d_gene: NA
j_gene: TRBJ1-5
abundance: NA
CDR3aa: CASSDTPGGNQPQHF
CDR3nt: TGTGCCAGTAGCGACACTCCGGGGGGCAATCAGCCCCAGCATTTT

v_gene: TRBV7-9
d_gene: TRBD1
j_gene: TRBJ1-1
abundance: NA
CDR3aa: CASSARQGEYTEAFF
CDR3nt: TGTGCCAGCAGCGCCCGACAGGGCGAGTACACTGAAGCTTTCTTT

v_gene: TRBV28
d_gene: NA
j_gene: TRBJ1-6
abundance: few
CDR3aa: CASRAGFNSPLHF
CDR3nt: TGTGCCAGCAGGGCAGGATTTAATTCACCCCTCCACTTT

v_gene: TRBV9
d_gene: TRBD1
j_gene: TRBJ2-2
abundance: NA
CDR3aa: CASSLRQGAGELFF
CDR3nt: TGTGCCAGCAGCCTAAGACAGGGTGCTGGGGAGCTGTTTTTT

v_gene: TRBV4-1
d_gene: TRBD1
j_gene: TRBJ2-7
abundance: NA
CDR3aa: CASSHGRGSNEQYF
CDR3nt: TGCGCCAGCAGCCATGGCAGGGGGAGCAACGAGCAGTACTTC

v_gene: TRBV7-9
d_gene: NA
j_gene: TRBJ2-2
abundance: NA
CDR3aa: CASSPTSGRSNTGELFF
CDR3nt: TGTGCCAGCAGCCCAACCTCAGGGAGGAGTAACACCGGGGAGCTGTTTTTT

v_gene: TRBV5-1
d_gene: NA
j_gene: TRBJ1-6
abundance: NA
CDR3aa: CASSSQGTDSPLHF
CDR3nt: TGCGCCAGCAGCTCTCAGGGGACGGATTCACCCCTCCACTTT

v_gene: TRBV6-1
d_gene: TRBD1
j_gene: TRBJ1-5
abundance: NA
CDR3aa: CASSDRQGANQPQHF
CDR3nt: TGTGCCAGCAGTGACAGACAGGGGGCTAATCAGCCCCAGCATTTT

v_gene: TRBV7-8
d_gene: TRBD1
j_gene: TRBJ1-5
abundance: NA
CDR3aa: CASSSGQQGGNQPQHF
CDR3nt: TGTGCCAGCAGCTCGGGACAGCAAGGGGGCAATCAGCCCCAGCATTTT

v_gene: TRBV27
d_gene: TRBD1
j_gene: TRBJ1-5
abundance: NA
CDR3aa: CASSPLDRLNQPQHF
CDR3nt: TGTGCCAGCAGTCCTCTGGACAGGCTCAATCAGCCCCAGCATTTT

v_gene: TRBV15
d_gene: NA
j_gene: TRBJ2-5
abundance: NA
CDR3aa: CATSRVIGGNQETQYF
CDR3nt: TGTGCCACCAGCAGAGTTATCGGCGGGAACCAAGAGACCCAGTACTTC

v_gene: TRBV28
d_gene: TRBD1
j_gene: TRBJ2-7
abundance: NA
CDR3aa: CASSPPGQGVGEQYF
CDR3nt: TGTGCCAGCAGCCCTCCGGGACAGGGAGTGGGGGAGCAGTACTTC

v_gene: TRBV6-5
d_gene: TRBD2
j_gene: TRBJ2-1
abundance: NA
CDR3aa: CASRAWTGGPGEQFF
CDR3nt: TGTGCCAGCAGGGCCTGGACGGGAGGGCCAGGTGAGCAGTTCTTC

v_gene: TRBV6-5
d_gene: TRBD2
j_gene: TRBJ2-2
abundance: NA
CDR3aa: CASARSGGNTGELFF
CDR3nt: TGTGCCAGCGCACGTAGCGGGGGGAACACCGGGGAGCTGTTTTTT

v_gene: TRBV11-2
d_gene: NA
j_gene: TRBJ2-5
abundance: NA
CDR3aa: CASRQGVEETQYF
CDR3nt: TGTGCCAGCAGACAAGGGGTGGAAGAGACCCAGTACTTC

v_gene: TRBV7-3
d_gene: NA
j_gene: TRBJ2-7
abundance: once
CDR3aa: CASSSNGGYEQYF
CDR3nt: TGTGCCAGCAGCTCGAACGGGGGATACGAGCAGTACTTC